The 20 T cell receptor beta chains below all came from one sample that was sequenced in a study of T cell clones after liver transplantation. Repertoires were generated with immunoSEQ multiplex PCR, while TCRdb's copy carries only in-frame clones and drops some. The sample consists of 95,000 to 110,000 clones, roughly 80% of them appearing once. Sequencing used CD4+ T cells from blood, obtained around 50 months after liver transplant. The origin of the receptors is a human patient who received a liver transplant. Some of the T cells might come from the graft donor.

The rearrangement uses TRBV20-1 and TRBJ2-7, with a weak D call TRBD2 (6 bases). From germline, CDR1 is DFQATT and CDR2 SNEGSKA (reference sequence). The CDR3 runs 10 residues. V lost 6 bases, J lost 7 bases, and 10 bases lay in between. CDR3 sequence (DNA): TGCAGTGCGGGGGAGGCAGAGCAGTACTTC. Translated: CSAGEAEQYF.

V usage is TRBV7-2 and J usage is TRBJ2-7; D perhaps matches TRBD1 (6 bases). The germline V and J ends were trimmed by 5 bases and 6 bases, with 14 bases remaining between them. Germline CDR1 and CDR2: SGHTA and FQGNSA. This CDR3 spans 13 amino acids. CDR3 coding DNA: TGTGCCAGCAGCCCGGGCTGGGGGCTCGAGCAGTACTTC. Translation: CASSPGWGLEQYF.

The genes are TRBV28 and TRBJ1-2; 9 nucleotides agree with TRBD1. The CDR3 consists of 12 residues. CDR1 is MDHEN, CDR2 SYDVKM, per germline. The trim removed 6 bases at V and 7 bases at J, leaving 3 bases unmatched. This CDR3 is CASRRQGVGYTF. CDR3 nucleotide sequence: TGTGCCAGCAGGAGACAGGGGGTTGGCTACACCTTC.

This clone appeared once. The genes are TRBV5-8 and TRBJ2-2; D is uncertain. The CDR3 has 15 residues. V lost 0 bases and J 7 bases, leaving 13 bases between the germline ends. Germline V CDR1 and CDR2: SGHTS, YDEGEE. The CDR3 DNA is TGTGCCAGCAGCTTGGTGTCTAGTGGGTTCGGGGAGCTGTTTTTT. Protein sequence: CASSLVSSGFGELFF.

This clone occurred a few times. This chain connects TRBV6-6 to TRBJ1-4; perhaps TRBD1 as D (6 bases). Germline lookup yields CDR1 MNHNY and CDR2 SVGAGI (reference sequence). There are 14 residues in the CDR3. The V end was cut by 5 bases, the J end by 8 bases, with 15 bases between. DNA for the CDR3: TGTGCCAGCAGTAACGGGGGGACAAGGGAAAAACTGTTTTTT. Its translation: CASSNGGTREKLFF.

The V and J genes are TRBV18 and TRBJ2-7, with 9 bases lining up with TRBD1. This CDR3 is 15 amino acids long. The germline gives CDR1 KGHSH, CDR2 LQKENI. Trimming took 3 bases from V and 2 from J; bases not matched to a gene: 5. Here the CDR3 reads CASSPRQGEPYEQYF. The CDR3 nucleotides read TGTGCCAGCTCACCTCGACAGGGGGAGCCCTACGAGCAGTACTTC.

This sequence joins TRBV19 and TRBJ2-4; TRBD2 is a possible D gene (5 bases). The germline CDR1 and CDR2 sequences are LNHDA and SQIVND (reference sequence). Trimming removed 5 bases from V and 0 bases from J, with 11 bases in between. The CDR3 runs 15 residues. CDR3 sequence: CASSGEFLAKNIQYF. CDR3 sequence (DNA): TGTGCCAGTAGTGGGGAGTTTTTAGCCAAAAACATTCAGTACTTC.

The chain links TRBV10-2 to TRBJ2-1, with D possibly TRBD1 on 5 matching bases. Germline V gives CDR1 WSHSY, CDR2 SAAADI. The CDR3 consists of 12 residues. V lost 5 bases and J lost 8, with 10 bases in between. This chain's CDR3 is CASSPGSYEQFF. The CDR3 DNA follows: TGCGCCAGCAGTCCAGGGTCTTATGAGCAGTTCTTC.

The J gene is TRBJ1-2, the V gene TRBV11-2, with D tentatively TRBD1 (5 bases). V was clipped by 1 base and J by 6 bases, with 9 bases between them. The CDR3 consists of 13 residues. Germline V gene lookup returns CDR1 SGHAT and CDR2 FQNNGV. The chain's CDR3 is CASSLVGRDGYTF. CDR3 in DNA: TGTGCCAGCAGCTTAGTGGGACGAGATGGCTACACCTTC.

The genes are TRBV5-1 and TRBJ2-1, with a tentative D call TRBD1 (6 bases). Germline loops: CDR1 SGHRS, CDR2 YFSETQ. The CDR3 covers 15 residues. Trimming removed 0 bases at V and 5 bases at J, with 12 bases between. The CDR3 sequence: CASSLGGQDHNEQFF. CDR3 nucleotide sequence: TGCGCCAGCAGCTTGGGGGGGCAGGATCACAATGAGCAGTTCTTC.

CDR3: CATSRDVWETGGDEQYF. CDR3 DNA sequence: TGTGCCACCAGCAGAGATGTCTGGGAGACAGGGGGCGACGAGCAGTACTTC. The V and J genes are TRBV15 and TRBJ2-7, with 10 bases lining up with TRBD1. Trimming removed 0 bases from V and 5 bases from J; junction bases left unmatched: 10. CDR1 is LNHNV, CDR2 YYDKDF, per germline (reference sequence). The CDR3 spans 17 residues.

This rearrangement joins TRBV2 to TRBJ2-2, with TRBD2 identical over 10 bases. The CDR3 has 15 amino acids. The V gene end was trimmed by 5 bases and the J gene end by 6 bases; junction bases not matched to a gene: 6. From germline, CDR1 is SNHLY and CDR2 FYNNEI. The CDR3: CASSSKLAGAGELFF. In DNA, the CDR3 is TGTGCCAGCAGTTCAAAGCTAGCGGGAGCCGGGGAGCTGTTTTTT.

This chain connects TRBV14 to TRBJ2-3, with TRBD1 matching over 8 bases. The CDR3 covers 15 residues. Trimming took 3 bases from V and 0 from J; bases not matched to a gene: 2. Germline CDR1 SGHDN, CDR2 FVKESK. The CDR3 region is CASSQRTGSTDTQYF. In DNA, the CDR3 is TGTGCCAGCAGCCAGCGGACAGGGAGCACAGATACGCAGTATTTT.

The rearrangement uses TRBV5-1 and TRBJ2-1; D might be TRBD1 (5 bases). CDR1 and CDR2 (germline): SGHRS, YFSETQ. The CDR3 consists of 13 residues. V was trimmed by 4 bases and J by 6 bases, leaving 11 bases between them. CDR3: CASSLVRGNEQFF. The CDR3 DNA sequence: TGCGCCAGCAGCCTGGTTAGGGGCAATGAGCAGTTCTTC.

The CDR3 nucleotides read TGTGCCAGCAGCCATGGGACTAGCGGGAGGGCAGGCGATACGCAGTATTTT. Its protein is CASSHGTSGRAGDTQYF. J is TRBJ2-3 and V is TRBV11-2, with TRBD2 identical over 16 bases. The V and J ends lost 5 bases and 6 bases, in that order; junction bases with no gene match: 8. The CDR3 contains 17 residues. CDR1 is SGHAT and CDR2 is FQNNGV in the germline V gene.

The chain couples TRBV5-4 to TRBJ2-7; TRBD1 aligns across 10 bases. This CDR3 is 14 amino acids long. The ends lost 5 bases at V and 1 base at J; junction bases unmatched: 3. The germline V gene has CDR1 SGHNT and CDR2 YYREEE (reference sequence). The CDR3 is CASRRTGGSYEQYF. Here the CDR3 DNA reads TGTGCCAGCAGGCGGACAGGGGGTTCCTACGAGCAGTACTTC.

The gene calls are TRBV27 and TRBJ1-2; 8 positions match TRBD1. CDR1 and CDR2 from the germline V gene are MNHEY and SMNVEV (reference sequence). V lost 5 bases to trimming and J lost 6 bases; unmatched junction nucleotides: 8. This CDR3 is 14 amino acids long. The CDR3 region is CASSPTGGRNGYTF. Written as DNA, the CDR3 is TGTGCCAGCAGTCCCACAGGGGGTAGAAATGGCTACACCTTC.

The chain employs TRBV5-6 and TRBJ2-7, with 9 bases fitting TRBD1. Per germline, CDR1 SGHDT and CDR2 YYEEEE. V was pared by 2 bases and J by 5 bases, with 8 bases of the junction left unmatched. The CDR3 is 15 residues long. The CDR3 protein is CASSLGRDRVDEQYF. For the CDR3, the DNA is TGTGCCAGCAGCTTAGGCCGGGACAGGGTCGACGAGCAGTACTTC.

This clone was seen a handful of times. The chain uses TRBV28 and TRBJ2-1; 9 bases line up with TRBD1. The CDR3 runs to 15 residues. The ends lost 7 bases at V and 1 base at J; junction bases unmatched: 5. Germline V gene lookup returns CDR1 MDHEN and CDR2 SYDVKM. CDR3 region: CASTTGQGSYNEQFF. The CDR3 nucleotides read TGTGCCAGCACCACCGGACAGGGGTCCTACAATGAGCAGTTCTTC.

As for this clone: Within the sample, other DNA sequences also encode this same CDR3. The chain links TRBV7-6 to TRBJ1-1; D perhaps matches TRBD1 (6 bases). Germline values: CDR1 SGHVS, CDR2 FNYEAQ. The CDR3 loop spans 14 amino acids. Trimming removed 1 base from V and 4 bases from J, with 10 bases in between. The CDR3 region is CASSLGGGATEAFF. As DNA, the CDR3 is TGTGCCAGCAGCTTAGGAGGGGGGGCCACTGAAGCTTTCTTT.